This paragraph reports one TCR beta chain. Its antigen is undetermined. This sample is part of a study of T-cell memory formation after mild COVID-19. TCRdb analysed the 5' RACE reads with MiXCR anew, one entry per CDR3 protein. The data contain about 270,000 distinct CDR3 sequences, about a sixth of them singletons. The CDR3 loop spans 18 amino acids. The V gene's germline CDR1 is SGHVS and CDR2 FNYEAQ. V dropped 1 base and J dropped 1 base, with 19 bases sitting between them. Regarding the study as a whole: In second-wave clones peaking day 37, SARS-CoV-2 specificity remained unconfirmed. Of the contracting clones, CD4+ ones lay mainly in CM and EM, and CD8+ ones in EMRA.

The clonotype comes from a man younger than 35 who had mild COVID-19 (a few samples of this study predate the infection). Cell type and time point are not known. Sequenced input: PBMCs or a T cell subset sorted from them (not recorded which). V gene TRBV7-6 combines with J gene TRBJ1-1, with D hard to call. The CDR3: CASSLEVPSRTGNTEAFF. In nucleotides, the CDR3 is TGTGCCAGCAGCTTAGAGGTTCCTAGTCGGACGGGGAACACTGAAGCTTTCTTT. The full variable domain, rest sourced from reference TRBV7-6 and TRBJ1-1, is GAGVSQSPRYKVTKRGQDVALRCDPISGHVSLYWYRQALGQGPEFLTYFNYEAQQDKSGLPNDRFSAERPEGSISTLTIQRTEQRDSAMYRCASSLEVPSRTGNTEAFFGQGTRLTVV.